This T cell receptor beta chain was recorded in a study of T cells in Graves' hyperthyroidism and ophthalmopathy. Study context: Peripheral blood was taken when the disease was first diagnosed, before any treatment began.

This clonotype was detected only a few times. The TCR beta CDR3 regions underwent amplification using RNA transcripts as the source. Using the HTBI primer set, a first-round RT-PCR was run on the TCR CDR3. TCRdb recomputed calls from the multiplex PCR reads with MiXCR, one row per CDR3 protein. In the table there are 330,000 or so distinct CDR3 sequences, approximately 19% of which are singletons. Uncontrolled infection, other autoimmune disease, pregnancy or lactation excluded patients. For the diagnoses, clinical symptoms, serum thyroxine and TRAb, thyroid ultrasound and orbital computed tomography were used. Fresh 10 ml peripheral blood yielded PBMCs. From germline, CDR1 is DFQATT and CDR2 SNEGSKA (reference sequence). CDR3 length equals 12 residues. V lost 3 bases, J lost 5 bases, and 10 bases lay in between.

This TCR derives from a man between 50 and 59 years old with Graves' ophthalmopathy. The chain is built from TRBV20-1 and TRBJ1-1; D is undetermined. Sequencing was carried out using blood. The chain's CDR3 is CSASIRETEAFF. The CDR3 DNA follows: TGCAGTGCTAGTATCCGGGAAACTGAAGCTTTCTTT.